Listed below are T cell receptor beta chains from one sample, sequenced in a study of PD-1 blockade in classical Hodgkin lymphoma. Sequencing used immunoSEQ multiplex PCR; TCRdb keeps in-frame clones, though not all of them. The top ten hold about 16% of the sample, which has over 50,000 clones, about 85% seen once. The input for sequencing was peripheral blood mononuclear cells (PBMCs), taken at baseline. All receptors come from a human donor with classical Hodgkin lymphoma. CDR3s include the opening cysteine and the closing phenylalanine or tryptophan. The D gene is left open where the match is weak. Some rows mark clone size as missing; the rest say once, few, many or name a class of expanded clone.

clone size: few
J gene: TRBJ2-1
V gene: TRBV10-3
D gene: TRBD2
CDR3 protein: CAISGGLGNNLNEQFF
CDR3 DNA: TGTGCCATCAGTGGCGGACTAGGCAATAATCTCAATGAGCAGTTCTTC

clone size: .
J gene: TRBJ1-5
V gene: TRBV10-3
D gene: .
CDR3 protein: CASSEVRDNLGNQPQHF
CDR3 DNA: TGTGCCAGCAGTGAAGTTAGGGACAACCTAGGTAATCAGCCCCAGCATTTT

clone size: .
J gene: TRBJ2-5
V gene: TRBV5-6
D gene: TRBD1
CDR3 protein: CASSLRRGIETQYF
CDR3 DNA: TGTGCCAGCAGCTTGCGCAGGGGGATAGAGACCCAGTACTTC

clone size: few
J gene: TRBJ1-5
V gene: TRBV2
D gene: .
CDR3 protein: CASIKDSPNQPQHF
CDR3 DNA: TGTGCCAGCATCAAGGACAGTCCCAATCAGCCCCAGCATTTT

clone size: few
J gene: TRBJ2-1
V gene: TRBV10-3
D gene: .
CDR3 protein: CAISESIGRDEQFF
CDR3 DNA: TGTGCCATCAGTGAGTCTATAGGGAGAGATGAGCAGTTCTTC

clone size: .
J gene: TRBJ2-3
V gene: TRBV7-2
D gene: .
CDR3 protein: CASSLAPGGAYTDTQYF
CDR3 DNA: TGTGCCAGCAGCTTAGCGCCAGGGGGGGCATACACAGATACGCAGTATTTT

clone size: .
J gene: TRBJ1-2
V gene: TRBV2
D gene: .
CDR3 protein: CASRQGDYGYTF
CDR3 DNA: TGTGCCAGCAGACAGGGAGACTATGGCTACACCTTC

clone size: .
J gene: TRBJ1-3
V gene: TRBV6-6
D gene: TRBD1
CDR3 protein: CASSGDRASGNTIYF
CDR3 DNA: TGTGCCAGCAGTGGGGACAGGGCCTCTGGAAACACCATATATTTT

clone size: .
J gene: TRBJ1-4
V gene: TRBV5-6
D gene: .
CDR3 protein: CASTKMGDATNEKLFF
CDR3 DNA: TGTGCCAGCACGAAGATGGGGGATGCAACTAATGAAAAACTGTTTTTT

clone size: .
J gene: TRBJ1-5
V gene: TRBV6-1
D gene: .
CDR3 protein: CASIPPGRVDQPQHF
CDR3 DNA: TGTGCCAGCATTCCCCCAGGTCGAGTGGATCAGCCCCAGCATTTT

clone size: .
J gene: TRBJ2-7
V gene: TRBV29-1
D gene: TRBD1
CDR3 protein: CSVADRGYLGEQYF
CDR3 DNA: TGCAGCGTTGCGGACAGGGGGTATTTGGGAGAGCAGTACTTC

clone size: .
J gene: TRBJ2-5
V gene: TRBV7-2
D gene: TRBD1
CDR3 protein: CASSLGQGPWETQYF
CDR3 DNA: TGTGCCAGCAGCTTAGGACAGGGGCCTTGGGAGACCCAGTACTTC

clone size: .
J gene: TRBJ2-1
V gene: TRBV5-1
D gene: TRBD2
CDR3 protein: CASSLATVLAGGNEQFF
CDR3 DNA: TGCGCCAGCAGCTTGGCCACAGTTCTAGCGGGAGGGAATGAGCAGTTCTTC

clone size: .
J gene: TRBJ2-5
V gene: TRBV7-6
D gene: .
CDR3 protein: CASSLSVTRGETQYF
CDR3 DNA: TGTGCCAGCAGCTTAAGTGTAACTAGAGGAGAGACCCAGTACTTC

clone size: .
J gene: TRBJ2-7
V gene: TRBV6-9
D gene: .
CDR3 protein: CASSVQQPRLYEQYF
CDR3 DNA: TGTGCCAGCAGCGTTCAGCAGCCGCGTCTCTACGAGCAGTACTTC

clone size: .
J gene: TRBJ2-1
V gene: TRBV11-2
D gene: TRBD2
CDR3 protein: CASSLVGGRAADEQFF
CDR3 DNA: TGTGCCAGCAGCTTGGTAGGCGGGAGGGCCGCGGATGAGCAGTTCTTC

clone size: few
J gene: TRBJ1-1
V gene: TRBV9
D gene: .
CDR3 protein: CASSADPNTEAFF
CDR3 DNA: TGTGCCAGCAGCGCCGACCCCAACACTGAAGCTTTCTTT

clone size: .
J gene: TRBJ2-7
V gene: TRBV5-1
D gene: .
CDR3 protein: CASSFADTYYSYEQYF
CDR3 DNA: TGCGCCAGCAGCTTCGCTGACACATATTACAGCTACGAGCAGTACTTC

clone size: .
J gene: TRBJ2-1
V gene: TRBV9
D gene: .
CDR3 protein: CASSVGRKYNEQFF
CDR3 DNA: TGTGCCAGCAGCGTAGGGAGGAAGTACAATGAGCAGTTCTTC

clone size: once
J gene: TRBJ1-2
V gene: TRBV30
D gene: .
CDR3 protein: CAWSATGEGYTF
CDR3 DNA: TGTGCCTGGAGTGCCACTGGGGAAGGCTACACCTTC

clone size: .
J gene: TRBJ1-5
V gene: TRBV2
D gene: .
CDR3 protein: CASNEQVWNQPQHF
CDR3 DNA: TGTGCCAGCAATGAACAGGTGTGGAATCAGCCCCAGCATTTT

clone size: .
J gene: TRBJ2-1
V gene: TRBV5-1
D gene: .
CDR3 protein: CASSFSGGSSYNEQFF
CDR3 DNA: TGCGCCAGCAGCTTTTCTGGAGGGAGCTCCTACAATGAGCAGTTCTTC

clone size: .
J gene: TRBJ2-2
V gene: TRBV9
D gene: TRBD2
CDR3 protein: CASSTSGGRRTGELFF
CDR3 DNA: TGTGCCAGCAGCACCAGCGGGGGGAGGAGGACCGGGGAGCTGTTTTTT